The rows below give T cell receptor beta chains drawn from one sample of a study of blood T cell repertoires in COVID-19. TCRdb keeps only in-frame clones here, not all; method: immunoSEQ multiplex PCR. The table shows fewer than 35,000 clones, with 88% occurring only once. Sequenced: peripheral blood. All receptors derive from a woman in her forties or fifties with active COVID-19. Both conserved end residues are part of each CDR3. The D gene is left open where the match is weak. Rows give clone size only sometimes, using once, few, many, or a class for an expanded clone.

length	D	J	size	V	DNA	CDR3
14	-	TRBJ1-1	-	TRBV28	TGTGCCAGCAGGTCTCAGGGGCCGAACACTGAAGCTTTCTTT	CASRSQGPNTEAFF
15	TRBD2	TRBJ2-3	-	TRBV7-3	TGTGCCAGCGCTCTGACTAGCGGGATTGGAGATACGCAGTATTTT	CASALTSGIGDTQYF
15	-	TRBJ1-2	-	TRBV4-2	TGTGCCAGCAGCCAACACAGGAGAGCTAACTATGGCTACACCTTC	CASSQHRRANYGYTF
15	-	TRBJ2-3	-	TRBV5-1	TGCGCCAGCAGCTCCTATGGGGCGGAAACAGATACGCAGTATTTT	CASSSYGAETDTQYF
16	TRBD2	TRBJ2-7	few	TRBV4-2	TGTGCCAGCAGCCAAGCCACGGCGGGAGGGTCCTACGAGCAGTACTTC	CASSQATAGGSYEQYF
16	TRBD1	TRBJ1-3	-	TRBV5-5	TGTGCCAGCAGCCCTCTTCGGACAGGGGGTGGAAACACCATATATTTT	CASSPLRTGGGNTIYF
17	TRBD2	TRBJ2-1	-	TRBV19	TGTGCCAGTAGTATCGGACTAGCGGGAGGGCCGGGGAATGAGCAGTTCTTC	CASSIGLAGGPGNEQFF
15	TRBD1	TRBJ1-1	-	TRBV5-1	TGCGCCAGCAGGGACGGGACAGGAGGCCCGGGAGAAGCTTTCTTT	CASRDGTGGPGEAFF
14	TRBD2	TRBJ2-7	-	TRBV4-1	TGCGCCAGCAGCCAAGGACTAGCGGGAGGCGAGCAGTACTTC	CASSQGLAGGEQYF
12	-	TRBJ2-2	-	TRBV27	TGTGCCAGCAGTTGGCACACCGGGGAGCTGTTTTTT	CASSWHTGELFF
16	TRBD2	TRBJ2-5	-	TRBV3-1/TRBV3-2	TGTGCCAGCTCGAGAACTAGCGGGACGTACCAAGAGACCCAGTACTTC	CASSRTSGTYQETQYF
14	TRBD1	TRBJ2-1	-	TRBV5-1	TGCGCCAGCAGCTTAGGACAGGGGTGGCATGAGCAGTTCTTC	CASSLGQGWHEQFF
17	TRBD2	TRBJ2-1	-	TRBV2	TGTGCCAGCAGCCCCGGACTAGCGGGAGGGCCTAGGAATGAGCAGTTCTTC	CASSPGLAGGPRNEQFF
15	TRBD1	TRBJ2-7	-	TRBV19	TGTGCCAGTAGCCTAGGACAGGGAATAACCTACGAGCAGTACTTC	CASSLGQGITYEQYF
14	TRBD1	TRBJ1-5	once	TRBV27	TGTGCCAGCAGGCGGACAGGGGCGGATCAGCCCCAGCATTTT	CASRRTGADQPQHF
14	TRBD2	TRBJ2-1	-	TRBV2	TGTGCCAGCAGTGAAGGGACTAGCGGGAGACGGCAGTTCTTC	CASSEGTSGRRQFF
15	-	TRBJ2-4	-	TRBV5-1	TGCGCCAGCAGCTCTGGGCCGGGGGCCAAAAACATTCAGTACTTC	CASSSGPGAKNIQYF
12	-	TRBJ2-7	-	TRBV18	TGTGCCAGCTCACCACAGGGGCACGAGCAGTACTTC	CASSPQGHEQYF
16	TRBD2	TRBJ2-7	-	TRBV7-6	TGTGCCAGCAGCTTAGGACTAGCGGCTAACTCCTACGAGCAGTACTTC	CASSLGLAANSYEQYF
13	-	TRBJ2-7	-	TRBV28	TGTGCCAGCGCTACCGTCGGAGTCTACGAGCAGTACTTC	CASATVGVYEQYF
14	-	TRBJ2-5	-	TRBV7-9	TGTGCCAGCAGCTTCGTCGGGAGCATGAAGACCCAGTACTTC	CASSFVGSMKTQYF
16	TRBD2	TRBJ2-7	few	TRBV27	TGTGCCAGCAGTTATGGACTAGCGGGAGTTGTGAGAGAGCAGTACTTC	CASSYGLAGVVREQYF
16	-	TRBJ2-7	-	TRBV2	TGTGCCAGCACAATTGGCGCGGACACCTTTTACTACGAGCAGTACTTC	CASTIGADTFYYEQYF
16	-	TRBJ2-1	-	TRBV5-1	TGCGCCAGCAGCTTGGCGTTCCAGGGTGGTTACAATGAGCAGTTCTTC	CASSLAFQGGYNEQFF
12	-	TRBJ2-3	-	TRBV5-5	TGTGCCAGCAGCGCACAGGGAGATACGCAGTATTTT	CASSAQGDTQYF
12	-	TRBJ2-7	-	TRBV28	TGTGCCAGCAGTCAAGCTATCTACGAGCAGTACTTC	CASSQAIYEQYF
13	TRBD1	TRBJ2-2	-	TRBV2	TGTGCCAGCGACGACAGGGGTGTCGGGGAGCTGTTTTTT	CASDDRGVGELFF
16	TRBD2	TRBJ2-1	-	TRBV3-1/TRBV3-2	TGTGCCAGCAGCCAAGACGTAGCGGGAGGGAGGGATGAGCAGTTCTTC	CASSQDVAGGRDEQFF
16	TRBD1	TRBJ2-7	-	TRBV15	TGTGCCACCAGCAGAGATCGGGACAGAGGAGCCTACGAGCAGTACTTC	CATSRDRDRGAYEQYF